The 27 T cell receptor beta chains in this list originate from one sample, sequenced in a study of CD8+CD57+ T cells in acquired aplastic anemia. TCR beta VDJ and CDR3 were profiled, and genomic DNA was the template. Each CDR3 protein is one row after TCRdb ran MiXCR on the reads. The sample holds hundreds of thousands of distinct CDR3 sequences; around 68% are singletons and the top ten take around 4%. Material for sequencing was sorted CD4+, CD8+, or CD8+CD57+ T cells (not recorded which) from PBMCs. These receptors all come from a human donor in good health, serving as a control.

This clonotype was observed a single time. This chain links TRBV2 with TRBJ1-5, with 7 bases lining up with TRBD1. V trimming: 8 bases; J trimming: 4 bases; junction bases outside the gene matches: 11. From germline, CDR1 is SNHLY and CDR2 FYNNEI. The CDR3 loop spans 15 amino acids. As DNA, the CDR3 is TGTGCCAGCCTGCTACCGACAGGGTTGAATCAGCCCCAGCATTTT. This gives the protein CASLLPTGLNQPQHF.

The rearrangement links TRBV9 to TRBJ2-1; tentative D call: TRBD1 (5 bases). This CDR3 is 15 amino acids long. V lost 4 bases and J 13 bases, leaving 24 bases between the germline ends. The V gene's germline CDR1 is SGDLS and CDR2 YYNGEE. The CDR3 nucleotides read TGTGCCAGCAGCTCACGGACAACCACCTACAACAACCAGTTCTTC. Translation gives CASSSRTTTYNNQFF.

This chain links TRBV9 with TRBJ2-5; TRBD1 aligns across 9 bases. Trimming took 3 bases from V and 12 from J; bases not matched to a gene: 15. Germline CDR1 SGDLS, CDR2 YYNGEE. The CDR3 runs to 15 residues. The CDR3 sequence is CASSAANGQGKVEYF. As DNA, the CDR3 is TGTGCCAGCAGCGCAGCTAATGGACAGGGGAAGGTTGAGTACTTC.

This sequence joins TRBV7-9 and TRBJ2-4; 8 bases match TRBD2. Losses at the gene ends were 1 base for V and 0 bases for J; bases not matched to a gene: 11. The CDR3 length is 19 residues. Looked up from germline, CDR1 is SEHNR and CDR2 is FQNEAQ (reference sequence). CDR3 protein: CASSLVGAGGILAKNIQYF. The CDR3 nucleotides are TGTGCCAGCAGCTTAGTGGGGGCGGGGGGAATACTAGCCAAAAACATTCAGTACTTC.

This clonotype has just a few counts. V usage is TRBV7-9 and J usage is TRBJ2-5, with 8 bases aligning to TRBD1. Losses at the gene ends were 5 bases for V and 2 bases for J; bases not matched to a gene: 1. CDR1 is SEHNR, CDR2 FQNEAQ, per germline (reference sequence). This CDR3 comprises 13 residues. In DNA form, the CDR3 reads TGTGCCAGCAGCAGACAGGGGCAAGAGACCCAGTACTTC. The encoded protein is CASSRQGQETQYF.

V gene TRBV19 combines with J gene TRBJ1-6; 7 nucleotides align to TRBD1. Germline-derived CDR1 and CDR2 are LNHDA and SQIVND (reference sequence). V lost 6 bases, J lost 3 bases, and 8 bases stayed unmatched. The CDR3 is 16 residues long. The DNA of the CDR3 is TGTGCCAGTAGAGAAACCGGACAGGACTATAATTCACCCCTCCACTTT. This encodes CASRETGQDYNSPLHF.

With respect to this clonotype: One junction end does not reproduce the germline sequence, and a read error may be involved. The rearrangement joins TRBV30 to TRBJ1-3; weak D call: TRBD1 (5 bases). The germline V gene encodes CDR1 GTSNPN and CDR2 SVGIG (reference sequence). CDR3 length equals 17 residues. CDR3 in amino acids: CAWTGTVKAASGNTIHF. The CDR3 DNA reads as TGTGCCTGGACCGGGACGGTCAAAGCGGCCTCTGGAAACACCATACATTTT.

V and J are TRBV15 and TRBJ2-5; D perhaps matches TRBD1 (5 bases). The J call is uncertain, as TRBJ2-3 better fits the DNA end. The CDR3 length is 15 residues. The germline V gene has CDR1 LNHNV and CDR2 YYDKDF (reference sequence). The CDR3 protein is CATSIRPQDTVTQYF. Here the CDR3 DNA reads TGTGCCACCAGCATCAGGCCTCAGGACACGGTTACGCAGTATTTT.

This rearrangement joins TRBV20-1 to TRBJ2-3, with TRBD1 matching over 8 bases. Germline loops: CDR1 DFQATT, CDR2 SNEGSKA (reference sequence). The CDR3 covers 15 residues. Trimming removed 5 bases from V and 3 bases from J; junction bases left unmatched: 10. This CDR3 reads CSAVGAGGLTDTQYF. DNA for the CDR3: TGCAGTGCTGTCGGGGCAGGGGGCTTAACAGATACGCAGTATTTT.

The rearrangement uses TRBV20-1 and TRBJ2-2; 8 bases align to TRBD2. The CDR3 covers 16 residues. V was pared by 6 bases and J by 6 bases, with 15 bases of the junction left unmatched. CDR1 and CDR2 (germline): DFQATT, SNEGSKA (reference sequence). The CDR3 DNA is TGCAGTGCAACCGGGGATCGGGGGGGTGTAGCCGGGGAGCTGTTTTTT. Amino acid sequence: CSATGDRGGVAGELFF.

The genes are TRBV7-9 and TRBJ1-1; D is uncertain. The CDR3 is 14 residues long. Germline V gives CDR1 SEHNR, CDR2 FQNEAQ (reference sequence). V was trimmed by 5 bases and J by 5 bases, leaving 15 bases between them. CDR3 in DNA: TGTGCCAGCAGCATGGGTGGAGGGCGGACTGAAGCTTTCTTT. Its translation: CASSMGGGRTEAFF.

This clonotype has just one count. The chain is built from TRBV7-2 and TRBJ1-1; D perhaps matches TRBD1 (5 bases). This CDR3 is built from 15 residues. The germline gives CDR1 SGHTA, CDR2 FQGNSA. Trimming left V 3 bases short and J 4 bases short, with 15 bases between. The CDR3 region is CASSFTDQGGTEAFF. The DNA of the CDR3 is TGTGCCAGCAGCTTCACGGACCAGGGAGGCACTGAAGCTTTCTTT.

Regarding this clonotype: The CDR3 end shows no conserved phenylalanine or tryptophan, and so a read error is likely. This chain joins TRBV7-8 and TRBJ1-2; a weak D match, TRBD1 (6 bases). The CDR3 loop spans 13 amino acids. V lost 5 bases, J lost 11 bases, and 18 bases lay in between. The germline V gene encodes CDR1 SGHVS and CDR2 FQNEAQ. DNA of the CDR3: TGTGCCAGCAGCCCGGGGGACACTGAAGCTTACACCGGA. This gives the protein CASSPGDTEAYTG.

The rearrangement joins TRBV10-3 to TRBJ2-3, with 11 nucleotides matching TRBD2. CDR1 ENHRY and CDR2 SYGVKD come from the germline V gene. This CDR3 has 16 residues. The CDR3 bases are TGTGTCACCAGTGATTTACTAGCGGGGGCAGCAGATACGCAGTATTTT. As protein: CVTSDLLAGAADTQYF.

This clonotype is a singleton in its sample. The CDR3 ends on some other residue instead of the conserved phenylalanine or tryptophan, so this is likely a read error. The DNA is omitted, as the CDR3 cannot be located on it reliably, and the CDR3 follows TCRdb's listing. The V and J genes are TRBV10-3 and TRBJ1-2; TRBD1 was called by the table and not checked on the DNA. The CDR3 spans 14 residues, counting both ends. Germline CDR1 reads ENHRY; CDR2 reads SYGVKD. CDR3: CAISEPTGHYGFGS.

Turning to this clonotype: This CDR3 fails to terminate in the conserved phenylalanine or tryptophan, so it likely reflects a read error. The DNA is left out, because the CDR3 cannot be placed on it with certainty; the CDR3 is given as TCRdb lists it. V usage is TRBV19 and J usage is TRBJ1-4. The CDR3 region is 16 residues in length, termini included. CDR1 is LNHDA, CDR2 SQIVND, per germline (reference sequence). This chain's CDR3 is CASSIDPRGSPLHFGI.

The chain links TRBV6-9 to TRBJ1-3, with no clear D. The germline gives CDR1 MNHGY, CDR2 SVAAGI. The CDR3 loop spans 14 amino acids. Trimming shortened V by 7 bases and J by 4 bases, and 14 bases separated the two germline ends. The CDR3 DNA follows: TGTGCCAGCACTGAGTCCCGCGGGGGAAACACCATATATTTT. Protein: CASTESRGGNTIYF.

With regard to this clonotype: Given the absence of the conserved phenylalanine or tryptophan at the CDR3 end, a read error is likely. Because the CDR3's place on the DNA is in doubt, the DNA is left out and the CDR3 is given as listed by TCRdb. The CDR3 sequence is CASSPTGGRGLWLHL. The chain recombines TRBV7-7 with TRBJ2-2; the table's D call, TRBD2, has no DNA check behind it. The CDR3 spans 15 amino acids, including both terminal residues. Germline values: CDR1 SSHAT, CDR2 FNYEAQ (reference sequence).

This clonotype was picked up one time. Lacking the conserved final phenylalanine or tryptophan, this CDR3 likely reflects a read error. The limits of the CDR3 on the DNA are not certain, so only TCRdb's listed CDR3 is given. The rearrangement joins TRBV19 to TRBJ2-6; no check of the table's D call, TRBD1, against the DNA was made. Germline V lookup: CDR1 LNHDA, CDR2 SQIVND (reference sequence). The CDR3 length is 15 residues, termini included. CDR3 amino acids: CASSMDQSQGVTYEH.

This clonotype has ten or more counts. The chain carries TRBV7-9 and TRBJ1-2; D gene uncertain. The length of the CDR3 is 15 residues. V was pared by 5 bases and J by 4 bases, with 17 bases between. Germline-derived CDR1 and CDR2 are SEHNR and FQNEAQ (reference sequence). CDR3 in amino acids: CASSPWTAEGYGYTF. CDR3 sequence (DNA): TGTGCCAGCAGCCCTTGGACCGCAGAGGGCTATGGCTACACCTTC.

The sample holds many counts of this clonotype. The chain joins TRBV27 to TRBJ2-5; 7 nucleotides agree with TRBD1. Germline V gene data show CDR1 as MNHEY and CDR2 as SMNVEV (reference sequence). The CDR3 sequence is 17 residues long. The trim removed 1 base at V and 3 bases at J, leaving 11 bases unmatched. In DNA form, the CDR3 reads TGTGCCAGCAGTTTATTGACCGCCACAGGGGAAGAAGAGACCCAGTACTTC. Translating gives CASSLLTATGEEETQYF.

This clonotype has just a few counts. Here the CDR3 DNA reads TGTGCCAGCAGCTTACAAGGGCAGGGAAGCTACAATGAGCAGTTCTTC. The encoded protein is CASSLQGQGSYNEQFF. J is TRBJ2-1 and V is TRBV11-2, with D possibly matching TRBD1 (5 bases). V gave up 2 bases and J gave up 3 bases, with 14 bases separating them. Per the germline V gene, CDR1 is SGHAT and CDR2 is FQNNGV. The CDR3 loop spans 16 amino acids.

The CDR3 region has the DNA TGTGCCAGCAGAGACAGGGCCCGATACGAGCAGTACTTC. Its protein product is CASRDRARYEQYF. The V gene is TRBV2, the J gene TRBJ2-7; TRBD1 matches at 7 bases. CDR1 and CDR2 (germline): SNHLY, FYNNEI. The V gene end was trimmed by 6 bases and the J gene end by 4 bases; junction bases not matched to a gene: 6. The CDR3 contains 13 residues.

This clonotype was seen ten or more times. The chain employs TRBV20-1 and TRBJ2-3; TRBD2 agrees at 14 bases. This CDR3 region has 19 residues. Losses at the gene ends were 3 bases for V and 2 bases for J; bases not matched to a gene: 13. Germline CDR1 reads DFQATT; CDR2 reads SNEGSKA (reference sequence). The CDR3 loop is CSASGWGGGLAGVTDTQYF. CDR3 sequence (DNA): TGCAGTGCTAGCGGATGGGGGGGGGGACTAGCGGGGGTCACAGATACGCAGTATTTT.

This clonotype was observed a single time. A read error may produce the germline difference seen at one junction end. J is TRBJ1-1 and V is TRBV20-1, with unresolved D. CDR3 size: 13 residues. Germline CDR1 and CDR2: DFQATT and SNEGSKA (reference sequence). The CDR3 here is CSVAASVNAEAFF. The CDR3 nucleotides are TGCAGTGTTGCAGCCAGCGTGAACGCTGAAGCTTTCTTT.

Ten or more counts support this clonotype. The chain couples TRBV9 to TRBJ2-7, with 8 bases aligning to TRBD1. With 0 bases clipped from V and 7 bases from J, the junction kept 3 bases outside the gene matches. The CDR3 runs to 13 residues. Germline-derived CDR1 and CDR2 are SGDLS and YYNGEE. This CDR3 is CASSVGTGREQYF. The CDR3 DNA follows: TGTGCCAGCAGCGTAGGGACAGGGAGAGAGCAGTACTTC. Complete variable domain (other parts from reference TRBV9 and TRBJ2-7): DSGVTQTPKHLITATGQRVTLRCSPRSGDLSVYWYQQSLDQGLQFLIQYYNGEERAKGNILERFSAQQFPDLHSELNLSSLELGDSALYFCASSVGTGREQYFGPGTRLTVT.

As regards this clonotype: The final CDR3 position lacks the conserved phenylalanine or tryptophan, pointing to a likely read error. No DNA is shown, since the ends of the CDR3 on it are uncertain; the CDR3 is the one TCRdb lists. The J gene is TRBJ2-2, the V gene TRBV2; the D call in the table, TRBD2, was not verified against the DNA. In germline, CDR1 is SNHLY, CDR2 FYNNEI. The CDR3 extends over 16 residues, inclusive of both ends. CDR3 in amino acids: CASIGLAGGPTEQFFG.